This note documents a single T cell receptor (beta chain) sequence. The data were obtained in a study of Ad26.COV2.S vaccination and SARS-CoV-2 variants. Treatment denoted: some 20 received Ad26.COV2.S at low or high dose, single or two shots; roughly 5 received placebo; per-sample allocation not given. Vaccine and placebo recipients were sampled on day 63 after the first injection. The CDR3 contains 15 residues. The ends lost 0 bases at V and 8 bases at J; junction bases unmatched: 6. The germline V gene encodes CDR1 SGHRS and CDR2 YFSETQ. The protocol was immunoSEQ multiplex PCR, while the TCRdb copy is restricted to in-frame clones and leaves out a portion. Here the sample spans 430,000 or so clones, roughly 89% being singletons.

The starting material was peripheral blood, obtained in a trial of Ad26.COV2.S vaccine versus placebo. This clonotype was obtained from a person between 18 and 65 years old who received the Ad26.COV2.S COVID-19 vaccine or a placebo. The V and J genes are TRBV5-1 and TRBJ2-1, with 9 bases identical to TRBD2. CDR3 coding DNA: TGCGCCAGCAGCTTGGTTAGCGGGAGTGCGTATGAGCAGTTCTTC. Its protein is CASSLVSGSAYEQFF.